This is a list of T cell receptor beta chains from one sample in a study of blood T cell repertoires in COVID-19. The data were produced by immunoSEQ multiplex PCR, yet TCRdb's version contains in-frame clones alone and is incomplete. Altogether more than 250,000 clones are present, about 83% being singletons, with the ten largest covering about 1.2%. The specimen was peripheral blood. The receptors here all came from a woman in her forties or fifties with acute or convalescent COVID-19. The CDR3 runs from the conserved cysteine through the conserved F or W. A D gene is named only where the DNA matches it firmly. Where a row states a size, it is once, few, many or the class of an expanded clone; other rows omit it.

cdr3_nt	cdr3_aa	v_call	d_call	j_call	clone_size
TGTGCCAGCAGTTACACAGGGGGCTTTAACGGGGAGCTGTTTTTT	CASSYTGGFNGELFF	TRBV5-6	TRBD1	TRBJ2-2	few
TGTGCCAGCAGCTTAGACCCAGCTAACTATGGCTACACCTTC	CASSLDPANYGYTF	TRBV7-9	-	TRBJ1-2	-
TGCGCCAGCAGCCTGGGACAGGGAAGGCATGGCTACACCTTC	CASSLGQGRHGYTF	TRBV5-1	TRBD1	TRBJ1-2	-
TGTGCCAGCAGCTTAGGGACGACAGCGGGGGATCCCAAGGAGACCCAGTACTTC	CASSLGTTAGDPKETQYF	TRBV7-2	TRBD2	TRBJ2-5	-
TGTGCCAGCAGCTCGGAAAGGGACAGCAATGAAAAACTGTTTTTT	CASSSERDSNEKLFF	TRBV6-6	TRBD1	TRBJ1-4	-
TGCGCCAGCAGCCAAGAAGCAGGGGGCAATTATAATTCACCCCTCCACTTT	CASSQEAGGNYNSPLHF	TRBV4-1	TRBD1	TRBJ1-6	-
TGTGCCAGTAGGCAGGGGTATGGAGGCTACACCTTC	CASRQGYGGYTF	TRBV19	-	TRBJ1-2	-
TGTGCCCCCCCGGGACTAGCGGCTAATGAGCAGTTCTTC	CAPPGLAANEQFF	TRBV2	TRBD2	TRBJ2-1	-
TGTGCCAGCGCGACAGGGAACTATGGCTACACCTTC	CASATGNYGYTF	TRBV5-6	TRBD1	TRBJ1-2	-
TGTGCCAGCAGGGCAGGGGGGTACACTGAAGCTTTCTTT	CASRAGGYTEAFF	TRBV27	TRBD1	TRBJ1-1	few
TGTGCTAGTGGTTTGACAGGGGGCGATGGGGAGACCCAGTACTTC	CASGLTGGDGETQYF	TRBV12-5	TRBD1	TRBJ2-5	-
TGCGCCAGCACAAGTAGCGGGACGAACACCGGGGAGCTGTTTTTT	CASTSSGTNTGELFF	TRBV5-1	TRBD2	TRBJ2-2	-
TGTGCCAGCAGTCCAGGGGGAATCGGGCCTAATGAAAAACTGTTTTTT	CASSPGGIGPNEKLFF	TRBV5-4	TRBD1	TRBJ1-4	-
TGCGCCAGCAGCTTGAAACCGGCGGCAGGGGGTAGTGGGTCAACGGAGACCCAGTACTTC	CASSLKPAAGGSGSTETQYF	TRBV5-1	TRBD1	TRBJ2-5	-
TGTGCCAGCAGGAGCGGACAGGGGGCGACCGGGGAGCTGTTTTTT	CASRSGQGATGELFF	TRBV5-6	TRBD1	TRBJ2-2	many
TGCGCCAGCAGCCAAGCGACCAATCAACAGGTGAACACTGAAGCTTTCTTT	CASSQATNQQVNTEAFF	TRBV4-3	-	TRBJ1-1	-
TGCGCCAGCAGCCTCGATAAACAGTACAATGAGCAGTTCTTC	CASSLDKQYNEQFF	TRBV5-1	-	TRBJ2-1	-
TGTGCCAGCAGCTTGACACTCACCGAGGGAGATACGCAGTATTTT	CASSLTLTEGDTQYF	TRBV5-6	-	TRBJ2-3	-
TGCAGCGTGGTGTTATCCCGGGACAGGGGGCGACCCTATGGCTACACCTTC	CSVVLSRDRGRPYGYTF	TRBV29-1	TRBD1	TRBJ1-2	-
TGTGCCAGCAGCTTGTACAGGAGACAAGAGACCCAGTACTTC	CASSLYRRQETQYF	TRBV5-8	-	TRBJ2-5	-
TGCGCCAGCAGCCAAATGGGACTAGCGGGAGTTTCTCTCAATGAGCAGTTCTTC	CASSQMGLAGVSLNEQFF	TRBV4-1	TRBD2	TRBJ2-1	once
TGTGCCTGGATACCCGGACTAGCGGGACCGGTGGGAGAGACCCAGTACTTC	CAWIPGLAGPVGETQYF	TRBV30	TRBD2	TRBJ2-5	-
TGTGCCAGTAGTATCACGGGTTCTACTGAAGCTTTCTTT	CASSITGSTEAFF	TRBV19	-	TRBJ1-1	-
TGCGCCAGCAGCTTTGACAAGCCAGGGGAGCAGTTCTTC	CASSFDKPGEQFF	TRBV5-1	-	TRBJ2-1	-
TGTGCCAGCAGCTTGGGTAGTACAGGGTGGATGGATGAGCAGTTCTTC	CASSLGSTGWMDEQFF	TRBV5-8	-	TRBJ2-1	-
TGTGCCAGCAGTCACCGGGACAGCGCTAATCAGCCCCAGCATTTT	CASSHRDSANQPQHF	TRBV6-5	TRBD1	TRBJ1-5	-
TGTGCCAGCAGCTTACAAGGGGGCTGGACAGATACGCAGTATTTT	CASSLQGGWTDTQYF	TRBV11-1	TRBD1	TRBJ2-3	-
TGTGCCAGCAGCCCCTCCGGGACAGGGCCCTACGAGCAGTACTTC	CASSPSGTGPYEQYF	TRBV9	TRBD1	TRBJ2-7	-
TGTGCTAGTGGTTTGGTACACCAAGCGGGGGGGAGTGGGGAGCAGTTCTTC	CASGLVHQAGGSGEQFF	TRBV12-5	TRBD2	TRBJ2-1	-
TGCGCCAGCAGCTCACAGGAGAACACTGAAGCTTTCTTT	CASSSQENTEAFF	TRBV5-1	-	TRBJ1-1	-
TGTGCCACCGGCGGGATCACAGATACGCAGTATTTT	CATGGITDTQYF	TRBV12-3/TRBV12-4	-	TRBJ2-3	-
TGTGCCAGCAGGACCGCGGGACAGGGCTATGGCTACACCTTC	CASRTAGQGYGYTF	TRBV6-5	TRBD1	TRBJ1-2	-
TGCGCCAGCAGCTTGGAACAGGGAACAGATACGCAGTATTTT	CASSLEQGTDTQYF	TRBV5-1	-	TRBJ2-3	few
TGTGCCAGCGGTAAGGAGGGGAATCAGCCCCAGCATTTT	CASGKEGNQPQHF	TRBV7-8	-	TRBJ1-5	once
TGCGCCAGCAGCCCCGCCAGGGGGCCAGATACGCAGTATTTT	CASSPARGPDTQYF	TRBV4-1	TRBD1	TRBJ2-3	-
TGTGCCAGCAGCTTAGACGGGAGCGGCACCGGGGAGCTGTTTTTT	CASSLDGSGTGELFF	TRBV7-3	-	TRBJ2-2	many
TGCAGCGTTGGGCAGGGGGGAGGCAACACTGAAGCTTTCTTT	CSVGQGGGNTEAFF	TRBV29-1	TRBD1	TRBJ1-1	-
TGTGCCAGCAGTCCATTAGCGGGAAGGAATGAGCAGTTCTTC	CASSPLAGRNEQFF	TRBV6-2/TRBV6-3	TRBD2	TRBJ2-1	-
TGTGCCAGCAGCTTGCGGTGGAACACCGGGGAGCTGTTTTTT	CASSLRWNTGELFF	TRBV5-6	-	TRBJ2-2	-
TGTGCCAGTAGTATAGCTGGAGCGACCCAGTACTTC	CASSIAGATQYF	TRBV19	-	TRBJ2-5	-
TGTGCCAGCAGCCAAGCCGGGACTGAAGCTTTCTTT	CASSQAGTEAFF	TRBV3-1/TRBV3-2	-	TRBJ1-1	-
TGTGCCAGCAGCATCGGGAGCTCCTATAATTCACCCCTCCACTTT	CASSIGSSYNSPLHF	TRBV7-9	-	TRBJ1-6	-
TGTGCCATCAGGGGACAGGGTTTGGACGGGGAGCTGTTTTTT	CAIRGQGLDGELFF	TRBV10-3	TRBD1	TRBJ2-2	-
TGTGCCAGCAGCTTAGGGAGTCTGGCCTCCGAGCAGTACTTC	CASSLGSLASEQYF	TRBV7-2	-	TRBJ2-7	-
TGTGCCAGCAGCGAACAGGGGGAGACAACTAATGAAAAACTGTTTTTT	CASSEQGETTNEKLFF	TRBV5-6	TRBD1	TRBJ1-4	-
TGTGCCTGGAGTCCCTGGACAGTTGAAGCTTTCTTT	CAWSPWTVEAFF	TRBV30	-	TRBJ1-1	-
TGTGCCAGCAGCCCGGAGCGAGGGTGGGATGAGCAGTTCTTC	CASSPERGWDEQFF	TRBV9	-	TRBJ2-1	once
TGTGCCACCAGTGATCCCGGACAGGGGCTTGCCAATGAGCAGTTCTTC	CATSDPGQGLANEQFF	TRBV24-1	TRBD1	TRBJ2-1	once
TGTGCCAGAGGGACAGCCCCTCCCTACAATGAGCAGTTCTTC	CARGTAPPYNEQFF	TRBV2	TRBD1	TRBJ2-1	-
TGTGCCACCAGTGACCCTAGCGTCGTAACCGGGGAGCTGTTTTTT	CATSDPSVVTGELFF	TRBV24-1	-	TRBJ2-2	-
TGTGCCAGCAGTGGGGTCCCGGGGAGGGGACGTAGCAATCAGCCCCAGCATTTT	CASSGVPGRGRSNQPQHF	TRBV6-1	-	TRBJ1-5	-
TGTGCCAGCAGTGAACTAGCGAACAATGAGCAGTTCTTC	CASSELANNEQFF	TRBV2	-	TRBJ2-1	-
TGTGCCAGCAGCCAAGATGGCGGTGAGCAGTTCTTC	CASSQDGGEQFF	TRBV4-2	-	TRBJ2-1	-
TGTGCCAGCAGCCGCCTGGGTAGCGAAAAACTGTTTTTT	CASSRLGSEKLFF	TRBV3-1/TRBV3-2	-	TRBJ1-4	-
TGTGCCAGCAGCGTAGCTCAGGGATCAGGAAACACCATATATTTT	CASSVAQGSGNTIYF	TRBV9	-	TRBJ1-3	once